The next 19 T cell receptor beta chains were all read from a single sample in a study of shared clonotypes between healthy human individuals. The data were produced by immunoSEQ multiplex PCR, yet TCRdb's version contains in-frame clones alone and is incomplete. The repertoire includes 1,500,000 or so clones, 98% to 99% of them detected once, and about 0.4% sits in the top ten. The sequenced sample was naive CD4+ T cells sorted from blood. Subset indicated: CD45RA+ positively selected. These TCRs come from a man younger than 40 in good health.

This clone has only one observation. CDR3 sequence (DNA): TGTGCCAGCAGTTTTAAGGGACTAGCGGCAGATACGCAGTATTTT. This gives the protein CASSFKGLAADTQYF. This chain joins TRBV28 and TRBJ2-3; 11 bases match TRBD2. The V gene's germline CDR1 is MDHEN and CDR2 SYDVKM. The V segment lost 3 bases and the J segment 4 bases; nucleotides outside the gene matches: 3. The CDR3 has 15 amino acids. Full variable domain (missing parts from reference TRBV28 and TRBJ2-3): DVKVTQSSRYLVKRTGEKVFLECVQDMDHENMFWYRQDPGLGLRLIYFSYDVKMKEKGDIPEGYSVSREKKERFSLILESASTNQTSMYLCASSFKGLAADTQYFGPGTRLTVL.

The chain carries TRBV28 and TRBJ2-3, with 10 bases aligning to TRBD2. Trimming cost V 8 bases and J 3 bases; bases outside gene matches: 14. This CDR3 is built from 17 residues. Germline V gene data show CDR1 as MDHEN and CDR2 as SYDVKM. CDR3 sequence (DNA): TGTGCCAGCGCGGAAGCTAGCGGGAGTGGGTGGACAGATACGCAGTATTTT. Its translation is CASAEASGSGWTDTQYF.

J is TRBJ1-5 and V is TRBV2; no clear D. Trimming took off 3 bases at V and 3 bases at J, with 3 bases between the two ends. This CDR3 is built from 12 residues. Germline V gives CDR1 SNHLY, CDR2 FYNNEI. In nucleotides, the CDR3 is TGTGCCAGCAGTGAGACCAATCAGCCCCAGCATTTT. Translated, it gives CASSETNQPQHF.

V gene TRBV5-5 combines with J gene TRBJ2-3; D is possibly TRBD2 (5 bases). V lost 4 bases to trimming and J lost 1 base, with 16 bases between them. This CDR3 contains 16 residues. Looked up from germline, CDR1 is SGHKS and CDR2 is YYEKEE (reference sequence). DNA of the CDR3: TGTGCCAGCAGCATCGGGTTAGCGCAACGCACAGATACGCAGTATTTT. As protein: CASSIGLAQRTDTQYF. The variable domain in full, completed from reference TRBV5-5 and TRBJ2-3, reads DAGVTQSPTHLIKTRGQQVTLRCSPISGHKSVSWYQQVLGQGPQFIFQYYEKEERGRGNFPDRFSARQFPNYSSELNVNALLLGDSALYLCASSIGLAQRTDTQYFGPGTRLTVL.

The rearrangement joins TRBV12-5 to TRBJ2-1, with D possibly TRBD1 on 5 matching bases. From germline, CDR1 is LGHNT and CDR2 FRNRAP. CDR3 length: 13 residues. The ends were cut back, 8 bases at V and 10 bases at J, with 18 bases in the middle. CDR3 bases: TGTGCTAGTATCGGAACAGGTTCAATGGAGCAGTTCTTC. Residues: CASIGTGSMEQFF.

In DNA, the CDR3 is TGCAGCGCGGCCGGGGCGGACAATGAGCAGTTCTTC. Protein product: CSAAGADNEQFF. The rearrangement links TRBV29-1 to TRBJ2-1; the D call may be TRBD1 or TRBD2 (5 bases each). CDR3 size: 12 residues. Germline V CDR1 and CDR2: SQVTM, ANQGSEA. Trimming removed 7 bases from V and 5 bases from J, with 12 bases in between.

This chain uses TRBV5-6 with TRBJ2-7; D gene unclear. The CDR3 has 12 amino acids. V was shortened by 2 bases and J by 3 bases, with 6 bases between the two germline ends. CDR1 and CDR2 from the germline V gene are SGHDT and YYEEEE. The CDR3, as DNA: TGTGCCAGCAGCTTCATGGGCTACGAGCAGTACTTC. Residues: CASSFMGYEQYF.

This chain connects TRBV18 to TRBJ2-5, with D perhaps TRBD2 (5 bases). Trimming took off 2 bases at V and 4 bases at J, with 17 bases between the two ends. CDR1 KGHSH and CDR2 LQKENI come from the germline V gene. The CDR3 covers 16 residues. CDR3 residues: CASSPSDGGKGETQYF. The CDR3, as DNA: TGTGCCAGCTCACCAAGCGACGGAGGAAAGGGAGAGACCCAGTACTTC.

The rearrangement joins TRBV5-1 to TRBJ1-2, with D uncertain. Trimming took off 2 bases at V and 2 bases at J, with 7 bases between the two ends. Germline-derived CDR1 and CDR2 are SGHRS and YFSETQ. The CDR3 runs 13 residues. This CDR3 is CASSFNRNYGYTF. CDR3 DNA sequence: TGCGCCAGCAGCTTTAACAGAAACTATGGCTACACCTTC.

CDR3 in amino acids: CATSRGGSHYNEQFF. The CDR3 DNA sequence: TGTGCCACCAGCAGAGGTGGGAGCCACTACAATGAGCAGTTCTTC. This chain links TRBV15 with TRBJ2-1; D might be TRBD2 (5 bases). The germline gives CDR1 LNHNV, CDR2 YYDKDF (reference sequence). This CDR3 has 15 amino acids. The V and J ends lost 1 base and 3 bases respectively, with 10 bases between them.

V usage is TRBV5-6 and J usage is TRBJ2-3; 9 bases are a match to TRBD2. There are 15 residues in the CDR3. Germline V gives CDR1 SGHDT, CDR2 YYEEEE. The junction had 10 bases not matched to a gene; V was cut back by 6 bases and J by 5 bases. CDR3 region: CASTMGLAYVDTQYF. The CDR3 DNA reads as TGTGCCAGCACCATGGGACTAGCTTATGTAGATACGCAGTATTTT.

The genes are TRBV6-5 and TRBJ1-1; D ambiguous. Germline loops: CDR1 MNHEY, CDR2 SVGAGI. The CDR3 length is 16 residues. Trimming stripped 4 bases from V and 0 bases from J, with 15 bases between. The CDR3 DNA reads TGTGCCAGCAGTTCACTCGGTGGAGGGATGAACACTGAAGCTTTCTTT. Translated, it gives CASSSLGGGMNTEAFF.

J is TRBJ2-2 and V is TRBV9; D might be TRBD1 (6 bases). The CDR3 sequence is 15 residues long. V was trimmed by 2 bases and J by 4 bases, leaving 12 bases between them. Germline assignment: CDR1 SGDLS and CDR2 YYNGEE. The CDR3 DNA reads as TGTGCCAGCAGCGTCCGGGACACGGCCACCGGGGAGCTGTTTTTT. It encodes CASSVRDTATGELFF.

This clone is a singleton in its sample. This rearrangement joins TRBV11-2 to TRBJ2-5, with D possibly being TRBD2 (6 bases). This CDR3 region has 14 residues. Germline CDR1 reads SGHAT; CDR2 reads FQNNGV. V was clipped by 2 bases and J by 4 bases, with 11 bases between them. The DNA of the CDR3 is TGTGCCAGCAGCTTACAATGGGGAGGAGAGACCCAGTACTTC. Its translation: CASSLQWGGETQYF.

The V and J genes are TRBV5-4 and TRBJ2-7, with 10 bases identical to TRBD2. The V gene's germline CDR1 is SGHNT and CDR2 YYREEE (reference sequence). The CDR3 is 16 residues long. With 0 bases clipped from V and 5 bases from J, the junction kept 8 bases outside the gene matches. The CDR3 here is CASSLGAPGLANEQYF. The DNA for the CDR3 is TGTGCCAGCAGCTTGGGGGCTCCGGGACTAGCGAACGAGCAGTACTTC.

This clone appeared a few times. This rearrangement joins TRBV5-1 to TRBJ2-1, with D uncertain. Germline-derived CDR1 and CDR2 are SGHRS and YFSETQ. V lost 4 bases and J lost 5, with 4 bases in between. CDR3 length equals 11 residues. DNA of the CDR3: TGCGCCAGCAGCGGCGACAATGAGCAGTTCTTC. Its translation: CASSGDNEQFF. The variable domain in full, completed from reference TRBV5-1 and TRBJ2-1, reads KAGVTQTPRYLIKTRGQQVTLSCSPISGHRSVSWYQQTPGQGLQFLFEYFSETQRNKGNFPGRFSGRQFSNSRSEMNVSTLELGDSALYLCASSGDNEQFFGPGTRLTVL.

The V gene is TRBV27, the J gene TRBJ2-2, with D possibly being TRBD1 (6 bases). The CDR3 contains 14 residues. Trimming took off 5 bases at V and 6 bases at J, with 13 bases between the two ends. CDR1 MNHEY and CDR2 SMNVEV come from the germline V gene (reference sequence). For the CDR3, the DNA is TGTGCCAGCAGTCCGCACAGGGTCCCCGGGGAGCTGTTTTTT. It is translated as CASSPHRVPGELFF.

This clone was seen a few times. V usage is TRBV9 and J usage is TRBJ2-3; D unclear. Germline loops: CDR1 SGDLS, CDR2 YYNGEE. The CDR3 has 13 residues. Trimming shortened V by 0 bases and J by 4 bases, and 6 bases separated the two germline ends. In DNA form, the CDR3 reads TGTGCCAGCAGCGTAGAGGCGGCAGATACGCAGTATTTT. Amino acids: CASSVEAADTQYF.

The V gene is TRBV9, the J gene TRBJ1-3; TRBD1 is a possible D gene (6 bases). From germline, CDR1 is SGDLS and CDR2 YYNGEE. The CDR3 runs 15 residues. Trimming cost V 4 bases and J 7 bases, with 18 bases left between them. The DNA of the CDR3 is TGTGCCAGCAGCCCAGGACTGGGGGCGCGGAACACCATATATTTT. It yields the protein CASSPGLGARNTIYF.